The next 6 T cell receptor beta chains were all read from a single sample in a study of T cells after yellow fever vaccination. MiXCR was run by TCRdb on the 5' RACE reads, yielding one entry per CDR3 protein. Of hundreds of thousands of distinct CDR3 sequences listed, approximately 12% were seen once; the top ten hold roughly 3%. Sequencing was performed on CD4+ T cells sorted from PBMCs, taken 15 days after the yellow fever booster vaccination. These receptors came from a young man who received the YFV17D yellow fever vaccine.

This clonotype was seen a handful of times. V and J are TRBV20-1 and TRBJ2-1, with 7 bases aligning to TRBD1. J lost 7 bases, V lost 0 bases, and 9 bases had no gene match. The CDR3 has 15 amino acids. Germline V gives CDR1 DFQATT, CDR2 SNEGSKA (reference sequence). The CDR3: CSAREATGVGNEQFF. The CDR3 DNA follows: TGCAGTGCTAGAGAAGCCACAGGGGTAGGAAATGAGCAGTTCTTC.

This clonotype was seen a handful of times. The rearrangement joins TRBV12-3 or TRBV12-4 to TRBJ1-1, with TRBD1 as a possible D gene (5 bases). CDR3 size: 14 residues. V was shortened by 2 bases and J by 7 bases, with 14 bases between the two germline ends. The CDR3 DNA follows: TGTGCCAGCAGTTTATTTTCGGGGGTGGGTGAAGCTTTCTTT. It is translated as CASSLFSGVGEAFF.

The chain is built from TRBV7-2 and TRBJ2-7; D ambiguous. CDR1 SGHTA and CDR2 FQGNSA come from the germline V gene. Trimming removed 1 base at V and 0 bases at J, with 10 bases between. The CDR3 loop spans 15 amino acids. CDR3 sequence: CASSLEPSSSYEQYV. CDR3 bases: TGTGCCAGCAGCTTAGAGCCCTCGAGCTCCTACGAGCAGTACGTC.

The chain has TRBV21-1 and TRBJ2-7; the DNA was not used to check the table's D call, TRBD1. TRBV21-1 is flagged as a pseudogene. CDR3 length equals 16 residues. The CDR3 nucleotides read TGTGCCAGCAACCACCCAGAGGGGACAGCCAACTACGAGCAGTACGTC. Protein product: CASNHPEGTANYEQYV.

The rearrangement joins TRBV29-1 to TRBJ2-2; a possible D gene is TRBD2 (5 bases). This CDR3 comprises 13 residues. The V gene's germline CDR1 is SQVTM and CDR2 ANQGSEA. The V end lost 4 bases, the J end lost 4 bases, and 10 bases lay between the germline ends. The CDR3: CSVGGQITGELFF. In nucleotides, the CDR3 is TGCAGCGTTGGAGGGCAAATCACCGGGGAGCTGTTTTTT.

This clonotype occurred a few times. The CDR3 loop reads CSAREFGAGLETQYF. The CDR3 bases are TGCAGTGCTAGAGAGTTTGGAGCGGGGTTGGAGACCCAGTACTTC. The chain has TRBV20-1 and TRBJ2-5, with 7 positions matching TRBD2. CDR3 size: 15 residues. Per the germline V gene, CDR1 is DFQATT and CDR2 is SNEGSKA (reference sequence). Trimming cost V 0 bases and J 5 bases; bases outside gene matches: 9.